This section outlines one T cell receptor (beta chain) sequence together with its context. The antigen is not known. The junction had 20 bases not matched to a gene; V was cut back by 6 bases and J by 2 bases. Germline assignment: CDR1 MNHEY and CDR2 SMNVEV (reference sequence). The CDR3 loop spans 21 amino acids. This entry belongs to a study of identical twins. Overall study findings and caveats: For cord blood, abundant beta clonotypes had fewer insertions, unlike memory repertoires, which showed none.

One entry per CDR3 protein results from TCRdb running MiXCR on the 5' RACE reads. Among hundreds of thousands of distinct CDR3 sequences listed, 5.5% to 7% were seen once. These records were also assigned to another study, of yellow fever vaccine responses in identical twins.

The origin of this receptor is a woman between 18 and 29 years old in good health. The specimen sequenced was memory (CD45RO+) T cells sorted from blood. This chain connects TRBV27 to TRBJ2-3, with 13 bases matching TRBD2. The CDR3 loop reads CASSRRPGLAGIPRLTDTQYF. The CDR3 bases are TGTGCCAGCAGCCGACGCCCGGGACTAGCGGGGATCCCGCGACTCACAGATACGCAGTATTTT.